Below, 5 T cell receptor beta chains from the same sample are listed, as sequenced in a study of blood T cell repertoires in COVID-19. The data were produced by immunoSEQ multiplex PCR, yet TCRdb's version contains in-frame clones alone and is incomplete. The sample records tens of thousands of clones, 79% being singletons. The specimen was peripheral blood. The receptors derive from a woman older than 75 with acute or convalescent COVID-19.

The chain employs TRBV5-8 and TRBJ1-1, with a possible D match to TRBD1 (6 bases). Germline V lookup: CDR1 SGHTS, CDR2 YDEGEE. V was clipped by 5 bases and J by 3 bases, with 14 bases between them. The CDR3 loop spans 14 amino acids. The chain's CDR3 is CASSYQGLYTEAFF. In DNA form, the CDR3 reads TGTGCCAGCAGTTATCAGGGGTTATACACTGAAGCTTTCTTT.

The rearrangement links TRBV12-3 or TRBV12-4 to TRBJ2-2; D is ambiguous. The CDR3 has 12 amino acids. V gave up 3 bases and J gave up 6 bases, with 5 bases separating them. The CDR3 region is CASSFPSGELFF. CDR3 in DNA: TGTGCCAGCAGTTTCCCGTCCGGGGAGCTGTTTTTT.

The chain combines TRBV7-7 with TRBJ2-3; 7 nucleotides agree with TRBD2. The germline V gene has CDR1 SSHAT and CDR2 FNYEAQ (reference sequence). Unmatched junction bases numbered 9, after V lost 5 bases and J lost 1 base. The CDR3 runs 16 residues. The CDR3 nucleotides are TGTGCCAGCAGCCCTCTCGGGGGGACGGGCACAGATACGCAGTATTTT. It specifies CASSPLGGTGTDTQYF.

This clone has only a few counts. The chain uses TRBV5-4 and TRBJ1-5; D is possibly TRBD1 (6 bases). Germline V lookup: CDR1 SGHNT, CDR2 YYREEE (reference sequence). The CDR3 contains 14 residues. The V gene lost 1 base and the J gene lost 6 bases, with 11 bases spanning the gap. Here the CDR3 DNA reads TGTGCCAGCAGCTTGACAGGGTCAAGTCAGCCCCAGCATTTT. Translating it yields CASSLTGSSQPQHF.

This clone occurred once. This chain joins TRBV7-2 and TRBJ1-2; D unclear. CDR3 length equals 14 residues. Trimming stripped 4 bases from V and 4 bases from J, with 13 bases between. Germline values: CDR1 SGHTA, CDR2 FQGNSA. As DNA, the CDR3 is TGTGCCAGCAGCTCCAGAGAGGGTCCCTATGGCTACACCTTC. As protein: CASSSREGPYGYTF.